This TCR beta chain was identified during a study of CD8+ T cells in alopecia areata. About the study: Each day, treated patients took oral tofacitinib twice, at 5 to 10 mg per dose. Among treated patients, severity was scored by affected scalp area percentage. Notes on the study in general: Administration of tofacitinib significantly diminished scalp clonality and expanded CD8+ clones within the top 100. There were many expanded lesional clones persisting in scalp and blood during tofacitinib.

The treatment here: oral pan-JAK inhibitor, 5-10 mg twice daily. cDNA reverse transcribed from extracted RNA served as the sequencing template. Repertoires were generated with immunoSEQ multiplex PCR, while TCRdb's copy carries only in-frame clones and drops some. The repertoire includes 90,000 to 100,000 clones, 60% to 75% of them detected once, and around 15% sits in the top ten. In regard to this clone: The antigen is not known.

The V and J ends lost 0 bases and 1 base respectively, with 16 bases between them. The CDR3 covers 17 residues. Germline V CDR1 and CDR2: SNHLY, FYNNEI. The chain has TRBV2 and TRBJ2-7; D is unresolved. The sequence derives from a human donor with alopecia areata. Specimen: CD8+ T cells sorted from blood, collected at week 4, from a patient treated with tofacitinib. The CDR3 DNA sequence: TGTGCCAGCAGTGAAGCCCAGGAAAACCAATCTTCCTACGAGCAGTACTTC. This codes for CASSEAQENQSSYEQYF.